A selection of T cell receptor beta chains follows, all from one sample in a study of blood T cell repertoires in COVID-19. The method was immunoSEQ multiplex PCR; TCRdb's version includes in-frame clones alone and lacks a portion of them. The sample shows approximately 70,000 clones, roughly 88% of them seen only once. The sequenced sample consisted of peripheral blood. The receptors were gathered from a human donor in a cohort sampled during active COVID-19. Both conserved end residues are part of each CDR3. The D gene is left open where the match is weak. Expanded clones are given a class, and other clones once, few, many or no size at all.

abundance	d_gene	v_gene	len	j_gene	CDR3nt	CDR3aa
once	.	TRBV9	14	TRBJ2-1	TGTGCCAGCAGCGTAGATAGAGGGTCCAATGAGCAGTTCTTC	CASSVDRGSNEQFF
.	TRBD2	TRBV27	13	TRBJ2-3	TGTGCCAGCAGACGGACTAGCTTCGATACGCAGTATTTT	CASRRTSFDTQYF
.	TRBD1	TRBV6-5	13	TRBJ2-1	TGTGCCAGCACCAGGGGGTCCTACAATGAGCAGTTCTTC	CASTRGSYNEQFF
.	.	TRBV4-1	15	TRBJ1-2	TGCGCCAGCAGCCAAGATTTTCCCGGCAGCCGGGACTACACCTTC	CASSQDFPGSRDYTF
.	.	TRBV5-1	11	TRBJ2-7	TGCGCCAGCAGCTCTTCCTACGAGCAGTACTTC	CASSSSYEQYF
.	.	TRBV4-1	16	TRBJ2-7	TGCGCCAGCAGCCCAGAGGGGCTAGTCGCCTCCTACGAGCAGTACTTC	CASSPEGLVASYEQYF
.	.	TRBV19	15	TRBJ2-3	TGTGCCAGTAGTCCGTGGGGGGAAGGTCCAGATACGCAGTATTTT	CASSPWGEGPDTQYF
few	TRBD1	TRBV6-5	15	TRBJ1-6	TGTGCCAGCAGAGGGGCTTTCAGGGGGAATTCACCCCTCCACTTT	CASRGAFRGNSPLHF
.	.	TRBV19	14	TRBJ2-1	TGTGCCACCCAGGAAGGGGGTTTCTACAATGAGCAGTTCTTC	CATQEGGFYNEQFF
.	.	TRBV5-8	15	TRBJ2-1	TGTGCCAGCAGCTTGGGCAGGGTCCACACCAGTGAGCAGTTCTTC	CASSLGRVHTSEQFF
.	.	TRBV19	15	TRBJ1-5	TGTGCCAGTAGTAATTCTGCAGGAGGGACTCAGCCCCAGCATTTT	CASSNSAGGTQPQHF
.	.	TRBV6-2/TRBV6-3	16	TRBJ1-5	TGTGCCAGCAGCATCTCCGGGGTAGGGAGCAATCAGCCCCAGCATTTT	CASSISGVGSNQPQHF
once	.	TRBV7-2	14	TRBJ1-2	TGTGCCAGCAGCTTAGTGGACAGTTCCTATGGCTACACCTTC	CASSLVDSSYGYTF
.	TRBD1	TRBV6-6	15	TRBJ2-7	TGTGCCAGCAGACCCCCGGGGACAGGGACCTACGAGCAGTACTTC	CASRPPGTGTYEQYF
.	TRBD2	TRBV28	14	TRBJ2-7	TGTGCCAGCAGTTTAGGGGGGGGGAGCTACGAGCAGTACTTC	CASSLGGGSYEQYF
.	.	TRBV9	16	TRBJ2-3	TGTGCCAGCAGCGTAGTCCCCACAGGGAGCACAGATACGCAGTATTTT	CASSVVPTGSTDTQYF
.	TRBD1	TRBV5-6	17	TRBJ2-6	TGTGCCAGCAGCGAACCCGGGACAGGGCTTGGGGCCAACGTCCTGACTTTC	CASSEPGTGLGANVLTF
.	TRBD1	TRBV18	15	TRBJ1-1	TGTGCCAGCTCAGATCATCAGGGGGCGGGCACTGAAGCTTTCTTT	CASSDHQGAGTEAFF
.	.	TRBV28	13	TRBJ2-1	TGTGCCAGCAGTGCGGGACAGAGTAATGAGCAGTTCTTC	CASSAGQSNEQFF
.	TRBD1	TRBV25-1	15	TRBJ1-6	TGTGCCAGCAGTGAAGACAGGGGGTATAATTCACCCCTCCACTTT	CASSEDRGYNSPLHF
.	TRBD1	TRBV5-6	15	TRBJ2-5	TGTGCCAGCAGCTTGGGACAGGGGGATACTGAGACCCAGTACTTC	CASSLGQGDTETQYF
once	.	TRBV5-6	12	TRBJ1-1	TGTGCCAGCAGCTTGGGCGGGCCCGGGGCTTTCTTT	CASSLGGPGAFF
.	.	TRBV19	15	TRBJ2-5	TGTGCCAGTAGTATACGGGGTATACCGCAAGAGACCCAGTACTTC	CASSIRGIPQETQYF
once	TRBD2	TRBV6-2/TRBV6-3	15	TRBJ2-1	TGTGCCAGCAGTGCCGGGACTAGCGGTTACAATGAGCAGTTCTTC	CASSAGTSGYNEQFF
.	.	TRBV9	17	TRBJ1-4	TGTGCCAGCAGCGTAGGGCAGGGTTCCGGTATCGTAGAAAAACTGTTTTTT	CASSVGQGSGIVEKLFF
.	.	TRBV9	13	TRBJ2-2	TGTGCCAGCAGCGTAGGGGGCTTTCTGGAGCTGTTTTTT	CASSVGGFLELFF
.	.	TRBV4-1	12	TRBJ1-2	TGCGCCAGCAGCCAAGTGGGAAAGGGAGTTGTCTTC	CASSQVGKGVVF
.	TRBD2	TRBV4-3	17	TRBJ2-1	TGCGCCAGCAGCCAAAGAGAGGGACTAGCGGGAGTCAATGAGCAGTTCTTC	CASSQREGLAGVNEQFF
.	.	TRBV27	15	TRBJ1-6	TGTGCCAGCAGTCCAGACAAGGTTTCTAATTCACCCCTCCACTTT	CASSPDKVSNSPLHF
.	.	TRBV7-3	14	TRBJ2-3	TGTGCCAGCAGCTATTCGGGTAGCACAGATACGCAGTATTTT	CASSYSGSTDTQYF
.	TRBD1	TRBV5-1	15	TRBJ1-1	TGCGCCAGCAGCGGGGGGACAGGGCCCCAAACTGAAGCTTTCTTT	CASSGGTGPQTEAFF
.	TRBD1	TRBV5-8	15	TRBJ1-6	TGTGCCAGCAGGGATCGGACAGGGTCAAGTTCACCCCTCCACTTT	CASRDRTGSSSPLHF
.	.	TRBV6-6	15	TRBJ1-5	TGTGCCAGCAGTTTAAAACTGAATAGCAATCAGCCCCAGCATTTT	CASSLKLNSNQPQHF
.	TRBD2	TRBV11-2	18	TRBJ2-7	TGTGCCAGCAGCTTTGGGCTAGCGGGGGCCTTCCTTACCTACGAGCAGTACTTC	CASSFGLAGAFLTYEQYF
.	TRBD1	TRBV6-2/TRBV6-3	16	TRBJ2-2	TGTGCCAGCAGCCAAACCAGGGGGCGTACCACCGGGGAGCTGTTTTTT	CASSQTRGRTTGELFF
once	.	TRBV12-3/TRBV12-4	13	TRBJ2-1	TGTGCCAGCAGTTTGGCGGTAAGGAATGAGCAGTTCTTC	CASSLAVRNEQFF
once	.	TRBV13	14	TRBJ2-5	TGTGCCAGCAGCTTAAACCCAGGGCAAGAGACCCAGTACTTC	CASSLNPGQETQYF
.	.	TRBV18	13	TRBJ1-2	TGTGCCAGCTCGCTGTATGGGCCGACGGGCTACACCTTC	CASSLYGPTGYTF
.	.	TRBV20-1	14	TRBJ1-4	TGCAGTGCTAGTATAAGGACAGCTCGAGAAAAACTGTTTTTT	CSASIRTAREKLFF
.	TRBD2	TRBV7-7	16	TRBJ2-5	TGTGCCAGCAGCTCGGGACTAGCGGGGTACCAAGAGACCCAGTACTTC	CASSSGLAGYQETQYF
.	.	TRBV19	15	TRBJ2-2	TGTGCCAGTAGTCTTGCTCAGGGAGGCACCGGGGAGCTGTTTTTT	CASSLAQGGTGELFF
.	TRBD1	TRBV9	18	TRBJ1-2	TGTGCCAGCAGCGTTCCTCGGGACAGGGGGGCTCCTAGCTATGGCTACACCTTC	CASSVPRDRGAPSYGYTF
.	.	TRBV4-2	16	TRBJ1-3	TGTGCCAGCAGGGTGGGAGGAGTGGATGCTGGAAACACCATATATTTT	CASRVGGVDAGNTIYF
.	.	TRBV7-3	12	TRBJ2-2	TGTGCCAGCAGCCTAAACACCGGGGAGCTGTTTTTT	CASSLNTGELFF
.	TRBD1	TRBV10-2	16	TRBJ2-7	TGCGCCAGCAGTGAATCCGGGGGACAGGGGGCCTACGAGCAGTACTTC	CASSESGGQGAYEQYF
.	TRBD1	TRBV13	17	TRBJ2-1	TGTGCCAGCAGCTCATACCAGGGGGCGCCCCTATACAATGAGCAGTTCTTC	CASSSYQGAPLYNEQFF
.	TRBD2	TRBV9	16	TRBJ2-5	TGTGCCAGCAGCGTAGCTACTAGCGGGAGAGGAGAGACCCAGTACTTC	CASSVATSGRGETQYF
.	TRBD2	TRBV19	16	TRBJ2-1	TGTGCCAGTAGTACCCTAGCGGGGAGGGCCCGGAATGAGCAGTTCTTC	CASSTLAGRARNEQFF
.	TRBD1	TRBV19	15	TRBJ2-3	TGTGCCAGCCAGGGACAGGGGGCCAACACAGATACGCAGTATTTT	CASQGQGANTDTQYF
.	.	TRBV18	16	TRBJ2-1	TGTGCCAGCTCATTTGGCCTCGTTACTCGACAGTTCTTTTTGTTCTTC	CASSFGLVTRQFFLFF
.	.	TRBV6-5	15	TRBJ2-2	TGTGCCAGCAGTTACTCTATCTCAGGGTCCGGGGAGCTGTTTTTT	CASSYSISGSGELFF
.	.	TRBV19	14	TRBJ2-5	TGTGCCAGTAGTATAGGTGGGCTTAGAGAGACCCAGTACTTC	CASSIGGLRETQYF
.	.	TRBV6-2/TRBV6-3	15	TRBJ2-5	TGTGCCAGCAGTTACTACGGCCCGAGGCAAGAGACCCAGTACTTC	CASSYYGPRQETQYF
.	TRBD2	TRBV5-6	19	TRBJ2-1	TGTGCCAGCAGCTTGGCCGGGACTAGCGTCCCCGCTGGGTACAATGAGCAGTTCTTC	CASSLAGTSVPAGYNEQFF
.	.	TRBV6-2/TRBV6-3	17	TRBJ2-3	TGTGCCAGCAGTCCCAAACGGCAAGTCAGGGGCACAGATACGCAGTATTTT	CASSPKRQVRGTDTQYF
.	.	TRBV4-1	16	TRBJ2-1	TGCGCCAGCAGCCAGATAGACATGGGTATGGTCAATGAGCAGTTCTTC	CASSQIDMGMVNEQFF
.	.	TRBV19	15	TRBJ1-4	TGTGCCAGTACCCGGGCAGGGGTAGGGGGTGAAAAACTGTTTTTT	CASTRAGVGGEKLFF
.	TRBD2	TRBV19	15	TRBJ2-5	TGTGCCAGTAGTGGGCGGGGCGGGGGGCGAGAGACCCAGTACTTC	CASSGRGGGRETQYF
.	TRBD2	TRBV29-1	15	TRBJ2-5	TGCAGCGCCGAGACCGGGACTAGCGTTGGGGGGACCCAGTACTTC	CSAETGTSVGGTQYF